This T cell receptor beta chain appears in the sequencing data of a study of T cell responses to AZD1222 COVID-19 vaccine. About this clone: Its antigen is unknown.

Germline assignment: CDR1 DFQATT and CDR2 SNEGSKA (reference sequence). Trimming stripped 3 bases from V and 7 bases from J, with 10 bases between. This CDR3 is 11 amino acids long. Study-wide points: Vaccine-related CD4 TCRs covered spike, predominating at 160-218 and 743-854. Among the donors, most were white British and more were female, and clonal diversity was possibly underestimated. Spike-specific TCR breadth and depth went up after people got two AZD1222 doses.

Data came from immunoSEQ multiplex PCR; TCRdb stores just in-frame clones and leaves some out. The data show 65,000 to 80,000 clones, more than 70% seen once. The source is an adult who received the MenACWY meningococcal vaccine as a control. The chain has TRBV20-1 and TRBJ2-7; TRBD2 is a possible D gene (6 bases). Sequencing was performed on peripheral blood, taken 28 days after the second dose of the MenACWY control vaccine. The CDR3 sequence: CSASREREQYF. In DNA form, the CDR3 reads TGCAGTGCTAGCCGGGAGAGAGAGCAGTACTTC.